These T cell receptor beta chains were read from a single sample in a study of cytomegalovirus exposure and HLA in healthy donors. Assay: immunoSEQ multiplex PCR; the TCRdb copy retains only in-frame clones and omits some. The sample has around 150,000 clones; roughly nine tenths are singletons. The sequenced sample was PBMCs. The receptors here all came from a man aged 18-30 years in good health and CMV-seronegative. CDR3s include the opening cysteine and the closing phenylalanine or tryptophan. Each record gives: clone size, J gene, D gene, V gene, CDR3 protein, CDR3 DNA. A D gene is named only where the DNA matches it firmly. Rows give clone size only sometimes, using once, few, many, or a class for an expanded clone.

size: .
J: TRBJ2-1
D: .
V: TRBV29-1
CDR3: CSVEGLAESWGNEQFF
DNA: TGCAGCGTTGAAGGCTTAGCGGAGAGCTGGGGCAATGAGCAGTTCTTC

size: .
J: TRBJ2-1
D: .
V: TRBV29-1
CDR3: CSVEVGLWRGQGGEQFF
DNA: TGCAGCGTTGAAGTCGGACTCTGGAGGGGGCAAGGCGGTGAGCAGTTCTTC

size: .
J: TRBJ2-2
D: .
V: TRBV18
CDR3: CASSLFVTEATGELFF
DNA: TGTGCCAGCTCACTGTTCGTGACCGAGGCCACCGGGGAGCTGTTTTTT

size: .
J: TRBJ2-3
D: .
V: TRBV11-2
CDR3: CASSLRSGTDTQYF
DNA: TGTGCCAGCAGCTTGAGGAGCGGCACAGATACGCAGTATTTT

size: .
J: TRBJ1-4
D: .
V: TRBV11-2
CDR3: CASSLARGNEKLFF
DNA: TGTGCCAGCAGCTTAGCGCGGGGGAATGAAAAACTGTTTTTT

size: .
J: TRBJ2-3
D: .
V: TRBV7-9
CDR3: CAILSGGTQYF
DNA: TGTGCCATCTTAAGTGGAGGGACGCAGTATTTT

size: once
J: TRBJ2-5
D: .
V: TRBV27
CDR3: CASSSRRRAGETQYF
DNA: TGTGCCAGCAGTTCTCGACGACGGGCGGGGGAGACCCAGTACTTC

size: .
J: TRBJ2-2
D: TRBD1
V: TRBV27
CDR3: CASSHRQGRGTGELFF
DNA: TGTGCCAGCAGTCACAGACAGGGACGAGGCACCGGGGAGCTGTTTTTT

size: .
J: TRBJ2-2
D: TRBD2
V: TRBV7-6
CDR3: CASSLGRTSGVTGELFF
DNA: TGTGCCAGCAGCTTAGGGAGGACTAGCGGGGTTACCGGGGAGCTGTTTTTT

size: .
J: TRBJ2-5
D: TRBD1
V: TRBV18
CDR3: CASSPRGLGETQYF
DNA: TGTGCCAGCTCACCCAGGGGGCTCGGAGAGACCCAGTACTTC

size: .
J: TRBJ2-1
D: .
V: TRBV5-1
CDR3: CASSLAGGNNEQFF
DNA: TGCGCCAGCAGCTTGGCGGGGGGCAACAATGAGCAGTTCTTC

size: .
J: TRBJ1-5
D: TRBD1
V: TRBV18
CDR3: CASSVAGGIQPQHF
DNA: TGTGCCAGCTCAGTAGCAGGGGGCATTCAGCCCCAGCATTTT

size: few
J: TRBJ2-7
D: TRBD2
V: TRBV5-1
CDR3: CASSLTSGGPYEQYF
DNA: TGCGCCAGCAGCTTGACTAGCGGGGGGCCCTACGAGCAGTACTTC

size: .
J: TRBJ1-1
D: TRBD1
V: TRBV19
CDR3: CASSIPRTGAEAFF
DNA: TGTGCCAGTAGTATACCCCGGACAGGGGCTGAAGCTTTCTTT

size: .
J: TRBJ2-5
D: TRBD1
V: TRBV2
CDR3: CARERQGPQSTETQYF
DNA: TGTGCCAGGGAGAGACAGGGCCCTCAATCGACGGAGACCCAGTACTTC

size: .
J: TRBJ2-1
D: TRBD1
V: TRBV27
CDR3: CASSLIISRQGTDKYNEQFF
DNA: TGTGCCAGCAGTTTAATTATCTCGAGACAGGGGACGGACAAGTACAATGAGCAGTTCTTC

size: .
J: TRBJ1-2
D: .
V: TRBV19
CDR3: CASSPPPGILYGYTF
DNA: TGTGCCAGTAGCCCCCCGCCCGGGATCCTATATGGCTACACCTTC

size: .
J: TRBJ2-3
D: .
V: TRBV7-2
CDR3: CASSLRRQLKGPDTQYF
DNA: TGTGCCAGCAGCTTAAGGAGACAGCTTAAAGGTCCAGATACGCAGTATTTT

size: .
J: TRBJ2-7
D: .
V: TRBV7-8
CDR3: CASSLGGRIYEQYF
DNA: TGTGCCAGCAGCTTAGGGGGCAGGATCTACGAGCAGTACTTC

size: few
J: TRBJ1-2
D: TRBD1
V: TRBV29-1
CDR3: CSATTGGHYGYTF
DNA: TGCAGCGCCACGACAGGGGGCCACTATGGCTACACCTTC

size: .
J: TRBJ2-1
D: TRBD2
V: TRBV10-3
CDR3: CAIGLAGEDEQFF
DNA: TGTGCCATCGGACTAGCGGGAGAAGATGAGCAGTTCTTC

size: .
J: TRBJ1-1
D: TRBD1
V: TRBV5-1
CDR3: CASTPQGADTEAFF
DNA: TGCGCCAGCACTCCACAGGGGGCGGACACTGAAGCTTTCTTT

size: .
J: TRBJ1-1
D: .
V: TRBV18
CDR3: CASSRNGEGTEAFF
DNA: TGTGCCAGCTCCCGAAACGGGGAGGGGACTGAAGCTTTCTTT

size: .
J: TRBJ2-7
D: TRBD1
V: TRBV5-1
CDR3: CASSLQGVAYEQYF
DNA: TGCGCCAGCAGCTTACAGGGGGTGGCCTACGAGCAGTACTTC

size: .
J: TRBJ1-2
D: .
V: TRBV6-5
CDR3: CASSYSGEFENGYTF
DNA: TGTGCCAGCAGTTACTCTGGGGAGTTCGAGAATGGCTACACCTTC

size: .
J: TRBJ2-1
D: .
V: TRBV7-2
CDR3: CASSLVTLYNEQFF
DNA: TGTGCCAGCAGCTTAGTCACTCTATACAATGAGCAGTTCTTC

size: .
J: TRBJ1-1
D: .
V: TRBV5-1
CDR3: CASSLTVNTEAFF
DNA: TGCGCCAGCAGCCTGACAGTGAACACTGAAGCTTTCTTT

size: .
J: TRBJ2-1
D: TRBD2
V: TRBV6-6
CDR3: CASTTREGSSYNEQFF
DNA: TGTGCCAGCACCACAAGGGAGGGGAGCTCCTACAATGAGCAGTTCTTC

size: .
J: TRBJ1-5
D: .
V: TRBV6-6
CDR3: CASSPGRRGNQPQHF
DNA: TGTGCCAGCAGCCCTGGAAGGAGGGGCAATCAGCCCCAGCATTTT

size: .
J: TRBJ2-7
D: TRBD1
V: TRBV10-3
CDR3: CAISLGQGANEQYF
DNA: TGTGCCATCAGTCTGGGACAGGGGGCTAACGAGCAGTACTTC

size: .
J: TRBJ2-3
D: TRBD2
V: TRBV7-9
CDR3: CASSPSSGNTDTQYF
DNA: TGTGCCAGCAGCCCTTCTAGCGGGAACACAGATACGCAGTATTTT

size: once
J: TRBJ2-4
D: .
V: TRBV9
CDR3: CASSVVGGMVQYF
DNA: TGTGCCAGCAGCGTAGTCGGAGGTATGGTTCAGTACTTC

size: .
J: TRBJ1-3
D: TRBD1
V: TRBV6-5
CDR3: CASSYSTRGPGNTIYF
DNA: TGTGCCAGCAGTTACTCGACCAGGGGGCCTGGAAACACCATATATTTT

size: .
J: TRBJ2-1
D: TRBD2
V: TRBV5-1
CDR3: CASSLAGTSGTVYNEQFF
DNA: TGCGCCAGCAGCTTGGCCGGGACTAGCGGGACTGTTTACAATGAGCAGTTCTTC

size: once
J: TRBJ2-7
D: .
V: TRBV7-8
CDR3: CASSLGESYEQYF
DNA: TGTGCCAGCAGCTTAGGGGAGTCCTACGAGCAGTACTTC

size: .
J: TRBJ2-1
D: .
V: TRBV6-4
CDR3: CASSVVGGNEQFF
DNA: TGTGCCAGCAGTGTCGTAGGGGGCAATGAGCAGTTCTTC

size: .
J: TRBJ2-2
D: .
V: TRBV9
CDR3: CASSVASAAGTGELFF
DNA: TGTGCCAGCAGCGTAGCTTCCGCGGCGGGAACCGGGGAGCTGTTTTTT

size: once
J: TRBJ2-3
D: .
V: TRBV27
CDR3: CAGSGGAPITDTQYF
DNA: TGTGCCGGTAGCGGAGGGGCCCCTATCACAGATACGCAGTATTTT

size: .
J: TRBJ2-7
D: .
V: TRBV5-1
CDR3: CASRPGAAPEQYF
DNA: TGCGCCAGCAGACCAGGGGCGGCCCCCGAGCAGTACTTC

size: .
J: TRBJ2-2
D: .
V: TRBV6-4
CDR3: CASSDSLETGELFF
DNA: TGTGCCAGCAGTGACTCGTTAGAGACCGGGGAGCTGTTTTTT

size: .
J: TRBJ1-2
D: TRBD1
V: TRBV29-1
CDR3: CSVDDEGAYYGYTF
DNA: TGCAGCGTTGACGATGAGGGGGCGTACTATGGCTACACCTTC

size: once
J: TRBJ2-5
D: .
V: TRBV9
CDR3: CASSVIGEETQYF
DNA: TGTGCCAGCAGCGTAATAGGGGAAGAGACCCAGTACTTC